This T cell receptor (beta chain) was recorded in a study of T-cell reconstitution after alpha-beta-depleted transplantation in children. Notes on the study in general: T-cell numbers and diversity one year post-transplant derived largely from freshly generated T cells. After transplant, high TCRbeta diversity at day 60 in some patients arose from surviving recipient T cells and thymic progenitors. Alpha-beta T cells about two months after transplant reportedly derived from several hundred expanded graft clones.

This sample's TCRbeta library carried unique molecular identifier barcodes. MiXCR was run by TCRdb on the PCR reads, yielding one entry per CDR3 protein. The table has 300,000 to 400,000 distinct CDR3 sequences, about a sixth seen once. CDR3 size: 13 residues. The germline gives CDR1 SEHNR, CDR2 FQNEAQ (reference sequence). Trimming stripped 2 bases from V and 5 bases from J, with 7 bases between. This clonotype showed up just a few times. Its antigen remains unidentified. The source of this sequence is a male patient aged 2 to 10 who had a stem cell transplant for acute lymphoblastic leukemia, so the T cells may come from the graft donor. Specimen: PBMCs, mostly from graft donor cells, collected 360 days after TCRalphabeta/CD19-depleted stem cell transplant. The chain recombines TRBV7-9 with TRBJ2-1; D perhaps matches TRBD2 (5 bases). The CDR3 sequence: CASSLKTNNEQFF. CDR3 sequence (DNA): TGTGCCAGCAGCTTAAAGACTAACAATGAGCAGTTCTTC.